This passage covers 2 T cell receptor beta chains from one sample sequenced in a study of blood T cell repertoires in COVID-19. Some clones are missing from TCRdb's copy, which holds only in-frame ones; the method was immunoSEQ multiplex PCR. This sample carries 450,000 or so clones, 75% to 90% of them seen once, and the ten largest clones take about 1.4%. Sequencing was carried out using peripheral blood. These TCRs come from a woman in her thirties or forties with COVID-19, enrolled during active disease.

This clone was detected a few times. J is TRBJ1-5 and V is TRBV7-8, with a weak D call TRBD1 (5 bases). Germline V CDR1 and CDR2: SGHVS, FQNEAQ. V was shortened by 5 bases and J by 1 base, with 12 bases between the two germline ends. This CDR3 contains 15 residues. The CDR3 DNA reads TGTGCCAGCAGCCTCCGGGGGATCAGCAATCAGCCCCAGCATTTT. Translated: CASSLRGISNQPQHF.

The rearrangement links TRBV7-9 to TRBJ1-5, with a tentative D call TRBD1 (5 bases). From germline, CDR1 is SEHNR and CDR2 FQNEAQ (reference sequence). Trimming stripped 4 bases from V and 8 bases from J, with 15 bases between. The CDR3 is 14 residues long. In nucleotides, the CDR3 is TGTGCCAGCAGCTCTGGCAGGGCGTGGGAGCCCCAGCATTTT. The encoded protein is CASSSGRAWEPQHF.